This TCR beta chain emerged from a study of T cell repertoires in cytomegalovirus infection. As for the study in general: Both a matching HLA type and CMV infection were indicated by public TCR beta signatures. Study-wide results and caveats: Public TCR beta family frequency separated CMV-and-HLA carriers, including in an independent cohort. What dominated the ex vivo response were HLA-C-restricted CMV-specific TCR beta clonotypes.

The CDR3 has 15 residues. The V gene end was trimmed by 5 bases and the J gene end by 3 bases; junction bases not matched to a gene: 2. The V gene's germline CDR1 is SGHTA and CDR2 FQGNSA. MiXCR was run by TCRdb on the reads, yielding one entry per CDR3 protein. The sample includes around 230,000 distinct CDR3 sequences, roughly 6.5% of them seen just once. In its sample, this clonotype was seen many times. Its antigen is not identified. The chain couples TRBV7-2 to TRBJ2-5; the match to TRBD2 covers 14 bases. This receptor was taken from a human donor in good health (CMV status not recorded). Some clones in this sample may be carry-over from other donors' samples. The sample taken for sequencing was PBMCs. The CDR3 sequence: CASSAGLAGEETQYF. The DNA of the CDR3 is TGTGCCAGCAGCGCGGGACTAGCGGGGGAAGAGACCCAGTACTTC.